Listed below are T cell receptor beta chains from one sample, sequenced in a study of blood T cell repertoires in COVID-19. Produced via immunoSEQ multiplex PCR; TCRdb's table is partial and in-frame only. This sample has tens of thousands of clones, with about 85% found just once. The sequencing sample was made of peripheral blood. These receptors were collected from a human donor in a cohort sampled during active COVID-19. CDR3s include the opening cysteine and the closing phenylalanine or tryptophan. The D gene is left open where the match is weak. Expanded clones get a size class; other rows say once, few or many, or leave the size out.

>NA|TRBJ1-2|few|TRBV20-1
TGCAGTGCCGGAGGGTCAAGGGGCTACACCTTC
CSAGGSRGYTF
>NA|TRBJ1-3|NA|TRBV6-5
TGTGCCGCCGTGACAGACTCTGGAAACACCATATATTTT
CAAVTDSGNTIYF
>TRBD1|TRBJ2-1|once|TRBV9
TGTGCCAGCAGCCCTCCGGGACAGGGTCACAATGAGCAGTTCTTC
CASSPPGQGHNEQFF
>TRBD1|TRBJ2-7|NA|TRBV7-2
TGTGCCAGCAGCGTCGGGACAGCCTCTTACTCCTACGAGCAGTACTTC
CASSVGTASYSYEQYF
>TRBD2|TRBJ2-2|NA|TRBV29-1
TGCAGCGTGCCGACTAGCGGGGGGACGAACACCGGGGAGCTGTTTTTT
CSVPTSGGTNTGELFF
>NA|TRBJ1-1|NA|TRBV6-1
TGTGCCAGCAGTGAAGCGCAGCAAGGCAGGGCGACTTTCTTT
CASSEAQQGRATFF
>NA|TRBJ1-1|NA|TRBV7-9
TGTGCCAGCAGCTTAGGTATGAACACTGAAGCTTTCTTT
CASSLGMNTEAFF
>NA|TRBJ1-6|NA|TRBV28
TGTGCCAGCAGTTGGGCCCGGGAGGCCCTCCACTTT
CASSWAREALHF
>TRBD1|TRBJ2-7|NA|TRBV5-1
TGCGCCAGCAGACCGGGACAGGGGGAAGGGGAGCAGTACTTC
CASRPGQGEGEQYF
>NA|TRBJ2-7|NA|TRBV6-5
TGTGCCAGCCACCTATCCTACGAGCAGTACTTC
CASHLSYEQYF
>TRBD1|TRBJ1-2|once|TRBV2
TGTGCCAGCAGCGTAACAGGGGTCTATGGCTACACCTTC
CASSVTGVYGYTF
>TRBD1|TRBJ1-1|NA|TRBV7-2
TGTGCCAGCAGCTTAGTGTCTGGCAGGGGGCGGAGGAACACTGAAGCTTTCTTT
CASSLVSGRGRRNTEAFF
>NA|TRBJ2-1|NA|TRBV15
TGTGCCACCAGCATCCCACAGGGAGATGAGCAGTTCTTC
CATSIPQGDEQFF
>NA|TRBJ2-2|once|TRBV4-2
TGTGCCAGCAGCCAAGATCGGCAGGAAGGTCCCGGGGAGCTGTTTTTT
CASSQDRQEGPGELFF
>NA|TRBJ1-4|NA|TRBV30
TGTGCCTGGAGTTCGGACAGTAATGAAAAACTGTTTTTT
CAWSSDSNEKLFF
>TRBD2|TRBJ2-1|NA|TRBV7-2
TGTGCCAGCAGCTTCAGCGCTAGCGGGGGGAACAATGAGCAGTTCTTC
CASSFSASGGNNEQFF
>TRBD2|TRBJ2-1|NA|TRBV4-3
TGCGCCAGCAGCCAAGCGGGACTAGCAGGCAATGAGCAGTTCTTC
CASSQAGLAGNEQFF
>NA|TRBJ2-7|NA|TRBV7-2
TGTGCCAGCAGCTTTTCGACAAGAACGGACGAGCAGTACTTC
CASSFSTRTDEQYF
>TRBD1|TRBJ1-6|NA|TRBV4-2
TGTGCCAGCAGCCAGGGACAGGGGGCGATCGATAATTCACCCCTCCACTTT
CASSQGQGAIDNSPLHF
>TRBD1|TRBJ1-5|NA|TRBV18
TGTGCCAGCTCACGAGGGACAGGTGATCAGCCCCAGCATTTT
CASSRGTGDQPQHF
>TRBD2|TRBJ2-3|NA|TRBV27
TGTGCCAGCAGTTTACCCGGGACTAGCGGGGGGCGGCAGTATTTT
CASSLPGTSGGRQYF
>NA|TRBJ1-5|NA|TRBV6-1
TGTGCCAGCAGTGAATTGCAGGGGAGCGGCCCCCAGCATTTT
CASSELQGSGPQHF